These 28 T cell receptor beta chains were sequenced from one sample in a study of OX40 agonist ivuxolimab in advanced cancers. Only in-frame clones appear in the TCRdb table, and some are missing; sequencing was by immunoSEQ multiplex PCR. Of tens of thousands of clones detected, 91% appear once; the ten largest clones hold roughly 6.9%. The specimen was CD4+ or CD8+ T cells sorted from blood, collected in a trial of the OX40 agonist ivuxolimab. These receptors all come from an adult with an advanced solid tumor such as melanoma, head and neck, liver or kidney cancer.

The V and J genes are TRBV5-1 and TRBJ1-1; D is uncertain. The CDR3 contains 14 residues. Trimming stripped 0 bases from V and 4 bases from J, with 10 bases between. CDR1 and CDR2 from the germline V gene are SGHRS and YFSETQ. CDR3: CASSLEYGPTEAFF. Here the CDR3 DNA reads TGCGCCAGCAGCTTGGAGTATGGGCCCACTGAAGCTTTCTTT.

The CDR3 region has the DNA TGTGCCAGCAGTTCAGCTAGCGTCCCCTACGAGCAGTACTTC. This sequence encodes CASSSASVPYEQYF. The V call is TRBV27, the J call TRBJ2-7, with a tentative D call TRBD2 (6 bases). V lost 4 bases and J lost 2, with 12 bases in between. The germline CDR1 and CDR2 sequences are MNHEY and SMNVEV (reference sequence). The CDR3 totals 14 residues.

V is TRBV28 and J is TRBJ2-1, with 10 bases that match TRBD2. Germline CDR1 reads MDHEN; CDR2 reads SYDVKM. The trim removed 5 bases at V and 4 bases at J, leaving 8 bases unmatched. The CDR3 consists of 16 residues. CDR3 sequence reads: CASSPSGRGTYNEQFF. Written as DNA, the CDR3 is TGTGCCAGCAGTCCAAGCGGGAGGGGTACATACAATGAGCAGTTCTTC.

The chain employs TRBV7-3 and TRBJ1-4, with D tentatively TRBD1 (5 bases). Trimming left V 2 bases short and J 8 bases short, with 9 bases between. CDR3 length equals 13 residues. CDR1 is SGHTA and CDR2 is FQGTGA in the germline V gene. CDR3 DNA: TGTGCCAGCAGCTTAGGGGAGGGGGAAAAACTGTTTTTT. It is translated as CASSLGEGEKLFF.

The rearrangement joins TRBV5-1 to TRBJ2-1; D remains unclear. CDR1 is SGHRS and CDR2 is YFSETQ in the germline V gene. The CDR3 spans 13 residues. V shed 2 bases and J shed 4 bases, with 7 bases lying between them. The CDR3 DNA is TGCGCCAGCAGCTTTGGAGATTACAATGAGCAGTTCTTC. This encodes CASSFGDYNEQFF.

The V gene is TRBV28, the J gene TRBJ2-1; the D is unclear. The CDR3 is made up of 11 amino acids. Germline CDR1 is MDHEN and CDR2 is SYDVKM. With 5 bases removed from V and 4 bases from J, the gap between germline ends came to 3 bases. The CDR3 is CASSEYNEQFF. CDR3 DNA sequence: TGTGCCAGCAGTGAGTACAATGAGCAGTTCTTC.

The rearrangement uses TRBV19 and TRBJ2-2, with D perhaps TRBD2 (6 bases). CDR1 LNHDA and CDR2 SQIVND come from the germline V gene (reference sequence). CDR3 size: 16 residues. V was trimmed by 2 bases and J by 2 bases, leaving 12 bases between them. CDR3 loop: CASSILAQINTGELFF. The CDR3, as DNA: TGTGCCAGTAGTATACTAGCGCAGATTAACACCGGGGAGCTGTTTTTT.

The chain carries TRBV28 and TRBJ2-2; D gene unclear. The germline CDR1 and CDR2 sequences are MDHEN and SYDVKM. V was clipped by 6 bases and J by 6 bases, with 8 bases between them. CDR3 length: 12 amino acids. The CDR3 sequence: CASRGSPGELFF. CDR3 in DNA: TGTGCCAGCAGGGGGTCACCCGGGGAGCTGTTTTTT. Using reference TRBV28 and TRBJ2-2 for the parts outside the CDR3, the full variable domain is DVKVTQSSRYLVKRTGEKVFLECVQDMDHENMFWYRQDPGLGLRLIYFSYDVKMKEKGDIPEGYSVSREKKERFSLILESASTNQTSMYLCASRGSPGELFFGEGSRLTVL.

This sequence joins TRBV15 and TRBJ1-2; 8 positions agree with TRBD1. Germline loops: CDR1 LNHNV, CDR2 YYDKDF (reference sequence). Trimming cost V 1 base and J 8 bases; bases outside gene matches: 6. There are 14 residues in the CDR3. The CDR3 reads CATSRGGTGQGYTF. Here the CDR3 DNA reads TGTGCCACCAGCAGAGGAGGGACAGGCCAAGGCTACACCTTC.

This chain connects TRBV19 to TRBJ2-1; the D call may be TRBD1 or TRBD2 (5 bases each). V was shortened by 5 bases and J by 1 base, with 15 bases between the two germline ends. Germline V gene sequence: CDR1 LNHDA, CDR2 SQIVND (reference sequence). This CDR3 region has 16 residues. CDR3 protein: CASSPGGIGSYNEQFF. CDR3 DNA: TGTGCCAGTAGTCCTGGGGGTATTGGGTCCTACAATGAGCAGTTCTTC.

Only a few counts were recorded for this clone. DNA of the CDR3: TGTGCCAGCAGTCGTGGACTAGCGGGAGCCTACGAGCAGTACTTC. Protein product: CASSRGLAGAYEQYF. This chain uses TRBV6-5 with TRBJ2-7; 13 nucleotides agree with TRBD2. The CDR3 runs 15 residues. Germline CDR1 and CDR2: MNHEY and SVGAGI. The ends lost 5 bases at V and 2 bases at J; junction bases unmatched: 3.

The chain carries TRBV2 and TRBJ2-7; 9 bases match TRBD1. Germline CDR1 reads SNHLY; CDR2 reads FYNNEI. This CDR3 contains 15 residues. Trimming at V came to 7 bases and at J to 2 bases, leaving 9 bases not matched to a gene. The CDR3 nucleotides are TGTGCCAGCAAGGGGGTCGGGACAGGGACCTACGAGCAGTACTTC. Translating it yields CASKGVGTGTYEQYF.

The chain is built from TRBV28 and TRBJ1-2; D gene ambiguous. Germline CDR1 reads MDHEN; CDR2 reads SYDVKM. V lost 1 base, J lost 8 bases, and 5 bases lay in between. The CDR3 has 11 residues. The CDR3 nucleotides are TGTGCCAGCAGTTTATTGGGGGGCTACACCTTC. Translated, it gives CASSLLGGYTF.

The V and J genes are TRBV4-2 and TRBJ2-5; D possibly matches TRBD1 or TRBD2 (7 bases each). Trimming took 3 bases from V and 3 from J, leaving 14 bases between them. The CDR3 sequence is 15 residues long. Germline lookup yields CDR1 LGHNA and CDR2 YNFKEQ. The DNA for the CDR3 is TGTGCCAGCAGCCAGGGGAGGGGGACAGAAGAGACCCAGTACTTC. Protein product: CASSQGRGTEETQYF.

The rearrangement uses TRBV4-1 and TRBJ2-7; 9 positions match TRBD1. Germline CDR1 reads MGHRA; CDR2 reads YSYEKL. CDR3 size: 18 residues. The junction had 13 bases not matched to a gene; V was cut back by 0 bases and J by 4 bases. The CDR3 region is CASSQEFTVGTGRYEQYF. The CDR3 DNA is TGCGCCAGCAGCCAAGAATTCACGGTAGGGACAGGGAGGTACGAGCAGTACTTC.

The rearrangement links TRBV29-1 to TRBJ1-2, with a weak D call TRBD1 (5 bases). The CDR3 sequence is 11 residues long. Between the trimmed V and J ends, which lost 3 bases and 8 bases, there was a span of 10 bases. Germline CDR1 reads SQVTM; CDR2 reads ANQGSEA. CDR3 amino acids: CSVEGVGGYTF. The CDR3, as DNA: TGCAGCGTTGAGGGGGTCGGAGGCTACACCTTC.

The rearrangement uses TRBV7-2 and TRBJ2-3; 7 bases are a match to TRBD2. The CDR3 runs to 15 residues. Germline assignment: CDR1 SGHTA and CDR2 FQGNSA. V lost 0 bases and J lost 0; bases outside the gene matches: 0. The chain's CDR3 is CASSLAGGSTDTQYF. For the CDR3, the DNA is TGTGCCAGCAGCTTAGCGGGAGGGAGCACAGATACGCAGTATTTT.

The count of this clone is one. The chain carries TRBV23-1 and TRBJ2-1; tentatively, D is TRBD2 (6 bases). TRBV23-1 is annotated as an ORF whose role is uncertain. Between the trimmed V and J ends, which lost 2 bases and 1 base, there was a span of 15 bases. The CDR3 sequence is 17 residues long. Here the CDR3 DNA reads TGCGCCAGCAGTCAACGGAGTAGCGGCCATTCCTACAATGAGCAGTTCTTC. This encodes CASSQRSSGHSYNEQFF.

CDR3 in DNA: TGTGCCAGCTCACCTTCCTCGGGGGACACTGAAGCTTTCTTT. Translating it yields CASSPSSGDTEAFF. The rearrangement uses TRBV18 and TRBJ1-1; possible D gene TRBD1, 5 bases. The CDR3 has 14 amino acids. Germline CDR1 reads KGHSH; CDR2 reads LQKENI. Trimming left V 3 bases short and J 3 bases short, with 11 bases between.

This rearrangement joins TRBV19 to TRBJ2-1; D may be TRBD1 or TRBD2 (5 bases each). Trimming pared 8 bases from V and 4 bases from J, leaving 9 bases between. Germline values: CDR1 LNHDA, CDR2 SQIVND (reference sequence). This CDR3 has 12 amino acids. CDR3 DNA sequence: TGTGCCAGTGGGGACCGTTACAATGAGCAGTTCTTC. Translated: CASGDRYNEQFF.

V and J are TRBV5-4 and TRBJ2-7; 12 bases match TRBD2. Germline V gene lookup returns CDR1 SGHNT and CDR2 YYREEE (reference sequence). The trim removed 4 bases at V and 5 bases at J, leaving 4 bases unmatched. The CDR3 consists of 14 residues. CDR3 bases: TGTGCCAGCAGCCCGACTAGCGGGAGTGACGAGCAGTACTTC. Translated: CASSPTSGSDEQYF.

This clone has only one observation. V gene TRBV5-4 combines with J gene TRBJ2-5; 7 nucleotides align to TRBD2. Germline CDR1 is SGHNT and CDR2 is YYREEE (reference sequence). V dropped 10 bases and J dropped 3; count of bases not matched to a gene: 6. This CDR3 region has 12 residues. The CDR3 loop reads CAYKRGEETQYF. The DNA for the CDR3 is TGTGCCTACAAGCGGGGAGAAGAGACCCAGTACTTC.

The chain links TRBV7-9 to TRBJ2-2, with D uncertain. Germline lookup yields CDR1 SEHNR and CDR2 FQNEAQ (reference sequence). The CDR3 is 14 amino acids. The V and J ends lost 6 bases and 2 bases respectively, with 10 bases between them. The CDR3 protein is CASSLQVNTGELFF. In DNA form, the CDR3 reads TGTGCCAGCAGTCTGCAGGTCAACACCGGGGAGCTGTTTTTT.

V gene TRBV28 combines with J gene TRBJ2-3, with TRBD2 matching 15 bases. Germline V gives CDR1 MDHEN, CDR2 SYDVKM. The CDR3 totals 19 residues. Trimming at V came to 3 bases and at J to 3 bases, leaving 10 bases not matched to a gene. In nucleotides, the CDR3 is TGTGCCAGCAGTTTGCCGGGACTAGCGGGAGGAGGGGAAACAGATACGCAGTATTTT. Amino acid sequence: CASSLPGLAGGGETDTQYF.

In DNA, the CDR3 is TGTGCCAGCAGCGTTAGCGGGACGCTCTCCTACGAGCAGTACTTC. Residues: CASSVSGTLSYEQYF. The chain joins TRBV7-2 to TRBJ2-7, with TRBD2 identical over 8 bases. There are 15 residues in the CDR3. The germline gives CDR1 SGHTA, CDR2 FQGNSA. With 5 bases clipped from V and 0 bases from J, the junction kept 6 bases outside the gene matches.

The gene calls are TRBV2 and TRBJ2-3; 9 bases are shared with TRBD1. The CDR3 is 14 amino acids. Germline V lookup: CDR1 SNHLY, CDR2 FYNNEI. J was trimmed by 3 bases and V by 6 bases; bases with no gene match: 4. The CDR3 reads CASSVGTGTDTQYF. CDR3 sequence (DNA): TGTGCCAGCAGCGTCGGGACAGGGACAGATACGCAGTATTTT.

V gene TRBV30 combines with J gene TRBJ2-5; the match to TRBD1 covers 7 bases. Trimming cost V 4 bases and J 5 bases; bases outside gene matches: 10. Germline-derived CDR1 and CDR2 are GTSNPN and SVGIG (reference sequence). The CDR3 covers 14 residues. CDR3 region: CAWTNRGSGETQYF. The CDR3 DNA reads as TGTGCCTGGACAAACAGGGGCTCCGGGGAGACCCAGTACTTC.

This chain connects TRBV18 to TRBJ2-1; 9 bases fit TRBD2. The CDR3 is 17 amino acids. CDR1 KGHSH and CDR2 LQKENI come from the germline V gene. V lost 6 bases, J lost 5 bases, and 14 bases stayed unmatched. The CDR3 loop reads CASSPLRAGGLHNEQFF. The DNA of the CDR3 is TGTGCCAGCTCTCCGCTACGAGCGGGAGGTCTCCACAATGAGCAGTTCTTC. Full variable domain (rest looked up from reference TRBV18 and TRBJ2-1): NAGVMQNPRHLVRRRGQEARLRCSPMKGHSHVYWYRQLPEEGLKFMVYLQKENIIDESGMPKERFSAEFPKEGPSILRIQQVVRGDSAAYFCASSPLRAGGLHNEQFFGPGTRLTVL.